Presented here are 8 T cell receptor beta chains from one specimen sequenced in a study of cytomegalovirus exposure and HLA in healthy donors (TCRdb year 2017). Library creation used the immunoSEQ multiplex PCR assay. The multiplex PCR relied on a mix of 60 forward primers for TCR Vbeta segments and 13 reverse primers for TCR Jbeta segments. Not all clones reach the TCRdb copy of this immuneACCESS table, which keeps in-frame sequences only. Checked studies attribute under half of the gap to unresolved V genes and leave the rest unexplained. This sample has under 200,000 clones in its table, and around 88% of those were observed once. The ten most abundant clones make up under 0.95% of the sample. Source material: PBMCs. The source is a woman aged 30 to 39 in good health and CMV-seronegative.

The chain has TRBV27 and TRBJ2-7; D is perhaps TRBD2 (7 bases). The V end was cut by 2 bases, the J end by 4 bases, with 15 bases between. This CDR3 has 15 residues. CDR1 and CDR2 from the germline V gene are MNHEY and SMNVEV (reference sequence). The CDR3 nucleotides are TGTGCCAGCAGTTTAGACGCGGGGGCACTTTACGAGCAGTACTTC. Its translation: CASSLDAGALYEQYF.

This rearrangement joins TRBV4-3 to TRBJ1-2, with a possible D match to TRBD1 (5 bases). Germline CDR1 reads LGHNA; CDR2 reads YSLEER. The CDR3 covers 14 residues. Trimming shortened V by 2 bases and J by 5 bases, and 12 bases separated the two germline ends. The CDR3 loop is CASSQIDRVYGYTF. CDR3 DNA sequence: TGCGCCAGCAGCCAAATCGACAGAGTTTATGGCTACACCTTC.

The V gene is TRBV7-9, the J gene TRBJ2-7; D is possibly TRBD1 (5 bases). The CDR3 covers 12 residues. Trimming left V 1 base short and J 5 bases short, with 6 bases between. Per germline, CDR1 SEHNR and CDR2 FQNEAQ (reference sequence). The CDR3 coding sequence is TGTGCCAGCAGCTTAGTAGGGGACGAGCAGTACTTC. It translates to CASSLVGDEQYF.

The gene calls are TRBV28 and TRBJ1-1, with no clear D. The CDR3 is made up of 16 amino acids. CDR1 is MDHEN and CDR2 is SYDVKM in the germline V gene. The ends were cut back, 3 bases at V and 3 bases at J, with 17 bases in the middle. The CDR3 DNA is TGTGCCAGCAGTTTTCCCCTAGACGTTCCGCACACTGAAGCTTTCTTT. The encoded protein is CASSFPLDVPHTEAFF.

This clone has a handful of counts. The CDR3 protein is CASIGSARGSEKLFF. CDR3 DNA: TGTGCCAGCATAGGTAGCGCCAGGGGGAGTGAAAAACTGTTTTTT. V usage is TRBV2 and J usage is TRBJ1-4; 7 bases map to TRBD1. Germline V gene data show CDR1 as SNHLY and CDR2 as FYNNEI. Germline trimming cut 7 bases from V and 7 bases from J; bases unmatched to any gene: 12. This CDR3 spans 15 amino acids.

The chain uses TRBV7-8 and TRBJ2-7; D perhaps matches TRBD1 (6 bases). Trimming shortened V by 5 bases and J by 2 bases, and 10 bases separated the two germline ends. Germline V gene data show CDR1 as SGHVS and CDR2 as FQNEAQ. The CDR3 has 13 residues. The CDR3 loop reads CASSTRTAYEQYF. The CDR3, as DNA: TGTGCCAGCAGCACCAGGACAGCCTACGAGCAGTACTTC. The complete variable domain, with remaining parts taken from reference TRBV7-8 and TRBJ2-7, reads GAGVSQSPRYKVAKRGQDVALRCDPISGHVSLFWYQQALGQGPEFLTYFQNEAQLDKSGLPSDRFFAERPEGSVSTLKIQRTQQEDSAVYLCASSTRTAYEQYFGPGTRLTVT.

The chain employs TRBV19 and TRBJ1-1; D gene ambiguous. The V and J ends lost 5 bases and 6 bases respectively, with 10 bases between them. The germline gives CDR1 LNHDA, CDR2 SQIVND (reference sequence). This CDR3 comprises 12 residues. The CDR3 nucleotides are TGTGCCAGTAGTTCGGAGGTTGCTGAAGCTTTCTTT. It translates to CASSSEVAEAFF.

This chain links TRBV21-1 with TRBJ1-1. TRBV21-1 is a recognized pseudogene. The CDR3 totals 15 residues. The CDR3 sequence is CASSKVASGGTEAFF. The DNA of the CDR3 is TGTGCCAGCAGCAAAGTTGCCTCGGGGGGCACTGAAGCTTTCTTT.